The T cell receptor (beta chain) described here comes from a study of monozygotic twins with inflammatory bowel disease. General study results and limits: It was in IBD patients that TCRbeta diversity (inverse Simpson) was lower than in healthy co-twins.

Blood samples, whole and unsorted for T cells, yielded the isolated total RNA. TCRdb re-called the 5' RACE reads, yielding one record per CDR3 amino acid sequence without DNA. Here the sample table reports approximately 390,000 distinct CDR3 sequences. Germline CDR1 and CDR2: ENHRY and SYGVKD. The CDR3 length is 16 residues. Worth noting for this clonotype: The antigen is not known.

The clonotype comes from a human donor with ulcerative colitis or Crohn's disease, or a healthy co-twin of an affected twin (not recorded which). The sequenced sample was blood. The rearrangement joins TRBV10-3 to TRBJ1-3. CDR3 region: CAIRTRPGSSGNTIYF.